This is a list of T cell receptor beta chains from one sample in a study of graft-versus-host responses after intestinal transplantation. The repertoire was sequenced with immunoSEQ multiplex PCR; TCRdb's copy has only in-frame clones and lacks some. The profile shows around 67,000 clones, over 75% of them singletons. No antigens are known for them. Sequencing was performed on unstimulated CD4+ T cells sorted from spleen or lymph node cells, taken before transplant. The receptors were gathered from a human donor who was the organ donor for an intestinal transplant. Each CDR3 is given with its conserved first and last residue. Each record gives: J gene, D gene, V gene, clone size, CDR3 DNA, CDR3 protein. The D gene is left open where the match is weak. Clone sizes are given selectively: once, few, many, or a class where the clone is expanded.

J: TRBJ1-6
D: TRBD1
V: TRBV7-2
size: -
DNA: TGTGCCAGCAGCCCTACAGGGGGCCTCTATAATTCACCCCTCCACTTT
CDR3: CASSPTGGLYNSPLHF

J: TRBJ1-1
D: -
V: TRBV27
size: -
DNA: TGTGCCAGCAGTTTATCACCTAGATTTGAAGCTTTCTTT
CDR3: CASSLSPRFEAFF

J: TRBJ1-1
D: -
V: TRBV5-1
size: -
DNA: TGCGCCAGCAGCTTGGACAGTACTGAAGCTTTCTTT
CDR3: CASSLDSTEAFF

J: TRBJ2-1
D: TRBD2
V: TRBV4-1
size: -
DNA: TGCGCCAGCAGCCAAGATCTCGGGTTACTAGGCGGGGGGAGATACAATGAGCAGTTCTTC
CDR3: CASSQDLGLLGGGRYNEQFF

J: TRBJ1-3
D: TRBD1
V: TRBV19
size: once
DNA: TGTGCCAGTAGTACGAGGACAGGGGGCAGAATCTCTGGAAACACCATATATTTT
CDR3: CASSTRTGGRISGNTIYF

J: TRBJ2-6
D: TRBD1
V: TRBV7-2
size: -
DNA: TGTGCCAGCAGCGTTGAGACAGGGAACTCTGGGGCCAACGTCCTGACTTTC
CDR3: CASSVETGNSGANVLTF

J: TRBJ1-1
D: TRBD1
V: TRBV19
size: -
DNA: TGTGCCAGTAGTCCGGGACAGCTGAACACTGAAGCTTTCTTT
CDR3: CASSPGQLNTEAFF

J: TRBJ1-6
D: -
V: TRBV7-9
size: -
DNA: TGTGCCAGCAGCTTCTCTTTGGGGAGCTCCTATAATTCACCCCTCCACTTT
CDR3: CASSFSLGSSYNSPLHF

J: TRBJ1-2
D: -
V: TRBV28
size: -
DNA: TGTGCCAGCAGTTTCCAGTCCCCCCTCTTAAACACCTTC
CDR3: CASSFQSPLLNTF

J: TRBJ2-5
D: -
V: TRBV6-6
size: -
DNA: TGTGCCAGCAGTTACAGGAGCGTAGCCTCGGAGACCCAGTACTTC
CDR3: CASSYRSVASETQYF

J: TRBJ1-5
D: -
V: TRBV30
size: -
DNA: TGTGCCTGGAGTGTATTGGGGACACCTAATCAGCCCCAGCATTTT
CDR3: CAWSVLGTPNQPQHF

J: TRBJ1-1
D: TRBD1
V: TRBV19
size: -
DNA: TGTGCCAGTAGTATACAGGGGGCATGGACTGAAGCTTTCTTT
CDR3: CASSIQGAWTEAFF

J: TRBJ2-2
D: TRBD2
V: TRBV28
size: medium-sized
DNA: TGTGCCAGCCAGAGGAGCGGGGGGAACACCGGGGAGCTGTTTTTT
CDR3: CASQRSGGNTGELFF

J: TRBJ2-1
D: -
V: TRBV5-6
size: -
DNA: TGTGCCAGCAGCTTTCAGGGGTCCTACAATGAGCAGTTCTTC
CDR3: CASSFQGSYNEQFF

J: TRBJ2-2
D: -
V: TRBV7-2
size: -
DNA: TGTGCCAGCAGCTTAGTAGGCGGGGCGAACACCGGGGAGCTGTTTTTT
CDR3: CASSLVGGANTGELFF

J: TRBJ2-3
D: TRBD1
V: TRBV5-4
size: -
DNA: TGTGCCAGCAGCCCTCGCGGACAGGGAGCAGGCACAGATACGCAGTATTTT
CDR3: CASSPRGQGAGTDTQYF

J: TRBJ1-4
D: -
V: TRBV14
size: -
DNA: TGTGCCAGCAGCCAAGGGCAGGCGAAACCAAATGAAAAACTGTTTTTT
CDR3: CASSQGQAKPNEKLFF

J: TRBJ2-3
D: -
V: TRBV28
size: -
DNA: TGTGCCAGCAGCCGTCGGACACCTAGCACAGATACGCAGTATTTT
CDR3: CASSRRTPSTDTQYF

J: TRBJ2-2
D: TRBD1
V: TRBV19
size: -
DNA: TGTGCCAGCCGTAGACAGGGAACGAACACCGGGGAGCTGTTTTTT
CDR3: CASRRQGTNTGELFF

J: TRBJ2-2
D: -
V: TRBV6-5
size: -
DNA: TGTGCCAGCCAGAGTTCTACAGGGAAGGCACCGAAGCTGTTTTTT
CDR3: CASQSSTGKAPKLFF

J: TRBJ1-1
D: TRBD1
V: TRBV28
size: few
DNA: TGTGCCAGCGGAACAGGGGGATGGAACACTGAAGCTTTCTTT
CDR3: CASGTGGWNTEAFF

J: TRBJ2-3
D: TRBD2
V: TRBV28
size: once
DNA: TGTGCCAGCAGGAGGGAGGGGCTAAACACAGATACGCAGTATTTT
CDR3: CASRREGLNTDTQYF

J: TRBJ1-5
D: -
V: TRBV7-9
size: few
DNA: TGTGCCAGCAGCTTAGGTTTGGGGGCCAATCAGCCCCAGCATTTT
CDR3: CASSLGLGANQPQHF

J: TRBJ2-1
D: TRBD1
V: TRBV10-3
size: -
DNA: TGTGCCATCAGTACTACAGGGGGCCTCTACAATGAGCAGTTCTTC
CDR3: CAISTTGGLYNEQFF

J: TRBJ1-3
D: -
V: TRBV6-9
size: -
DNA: TGTGCCAGCAACAGGACAGCCGGAAACACCATATATTTT
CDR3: CASNRTAGNTIYF

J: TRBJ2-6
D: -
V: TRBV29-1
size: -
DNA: TGCAGCGTTGATGGGCGGGATTTCTCGGGGGCCAACGTCCTGACTTTC
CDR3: CSVDGRDFSGANVLTF

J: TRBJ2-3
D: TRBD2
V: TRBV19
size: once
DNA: TGTGCCACAAACCCCCGGGCTAGCGGGGGGAAGGATACGCAGTATTTT
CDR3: CATNPRASGGKDTQYF

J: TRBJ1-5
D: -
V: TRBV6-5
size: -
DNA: TGTGCCAGCACCCGGTCTGGGGGCGATCAGCCCCAGCATTTT
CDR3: CASTRSGGDQPQHF

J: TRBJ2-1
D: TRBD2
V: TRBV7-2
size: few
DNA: TGTGCCAGCAGCGTCGGGACTAGCGGGGCTTACAGTGAGCAGTTCTTC
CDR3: CASSVGTSGAYSEQFF

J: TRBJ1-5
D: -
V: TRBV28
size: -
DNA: TGTGCCAGCAGTTTTACAGGCCGAGTGGATCAGCCCCAGCATTTT
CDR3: CASSFTGRVDQPQHF

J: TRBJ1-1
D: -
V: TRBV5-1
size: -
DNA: TGCGCCAGCAGCTCACAGGGCTGGAACACTGAAGCTTTCTTT
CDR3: CASSSQGWNTEAFF

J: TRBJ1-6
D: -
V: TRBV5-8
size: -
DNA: TGTGCCAGCAGCTTGGGGCAGGTTAATTCACCCCTCCACTTT
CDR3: CASSLGQVNSPLHF

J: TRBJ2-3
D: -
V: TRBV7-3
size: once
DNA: TGTGCCAGCAGCATGGCAGGGAAAGGGTATACGCAGTATTTT
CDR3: CASSMAGKGYTQYF

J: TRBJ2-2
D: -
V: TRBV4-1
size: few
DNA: TGCGCCAGCAGCCAACGAGTCACCGGGGAGCTGTTTTTT
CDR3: CASSQRVTGELFF

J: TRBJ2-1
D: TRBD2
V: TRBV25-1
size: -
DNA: TGTGCCAGCAGTGATACGAAGCCTAGCGGTGAGCAGTTCTTC
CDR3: CASSDTKPSGEQFF

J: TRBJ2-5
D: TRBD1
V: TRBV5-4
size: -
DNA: TGTGCCAGCAGCCCTACGCCGGGACAGGGGGGAGGAATGGAGACCCAGTACTTC
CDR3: CASSPTPGQGGGMETQYF

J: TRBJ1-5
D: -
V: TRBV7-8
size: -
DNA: TGTGCCAGCAGCTTAAATTCGGACAATAGCAATCAGCCCCAGCATTTT
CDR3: CASSLNSDNSNQPQHF